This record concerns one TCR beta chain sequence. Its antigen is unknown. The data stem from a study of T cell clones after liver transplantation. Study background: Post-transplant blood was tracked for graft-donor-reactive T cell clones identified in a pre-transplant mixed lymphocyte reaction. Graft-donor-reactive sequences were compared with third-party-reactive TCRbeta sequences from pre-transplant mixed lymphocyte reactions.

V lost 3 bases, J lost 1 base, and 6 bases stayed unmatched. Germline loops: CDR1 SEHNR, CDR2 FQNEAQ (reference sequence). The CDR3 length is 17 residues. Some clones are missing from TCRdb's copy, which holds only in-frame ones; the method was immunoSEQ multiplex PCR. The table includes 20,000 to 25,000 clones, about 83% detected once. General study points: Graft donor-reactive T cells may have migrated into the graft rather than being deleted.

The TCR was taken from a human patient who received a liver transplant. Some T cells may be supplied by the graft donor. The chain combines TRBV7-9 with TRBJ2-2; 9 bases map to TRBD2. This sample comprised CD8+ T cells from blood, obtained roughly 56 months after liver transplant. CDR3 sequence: CASSLLAGAKNTGELFF. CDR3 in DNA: TGTGCCAGCAGCTTGTTAGCGGGGGCCAAGAACACCGGGGAGCTGTTTTTT.